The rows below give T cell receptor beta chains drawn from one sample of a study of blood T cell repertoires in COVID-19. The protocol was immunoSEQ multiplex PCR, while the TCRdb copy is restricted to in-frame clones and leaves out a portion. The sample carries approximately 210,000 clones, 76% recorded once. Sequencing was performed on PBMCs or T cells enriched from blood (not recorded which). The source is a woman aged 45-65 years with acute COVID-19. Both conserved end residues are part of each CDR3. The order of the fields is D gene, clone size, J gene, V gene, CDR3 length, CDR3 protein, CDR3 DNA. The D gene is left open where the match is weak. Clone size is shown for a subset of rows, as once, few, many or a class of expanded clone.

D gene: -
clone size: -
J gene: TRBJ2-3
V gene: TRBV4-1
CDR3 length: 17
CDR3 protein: CASSQLRLQGTTDTQYF
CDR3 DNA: TGCGCCAGCAGCCAGTTAAGGCTCCAGGGGACAACAGATACGCAGTATTTT

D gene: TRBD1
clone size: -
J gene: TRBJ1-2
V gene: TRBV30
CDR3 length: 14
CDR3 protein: CAWSVDRGTYGYTF
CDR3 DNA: TGTGCCTGGAGTGTAGACAGGGGCACCTATGGCTACACCTTC

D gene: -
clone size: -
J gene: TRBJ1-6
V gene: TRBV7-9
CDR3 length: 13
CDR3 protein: CASSREGVGRLHF
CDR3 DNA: TGTGCCAGCAGCAGGGAAGGGGTAGGGCGTCTCCACTTT

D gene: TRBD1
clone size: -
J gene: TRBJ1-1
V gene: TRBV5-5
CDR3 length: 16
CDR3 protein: CASTYRSTGANTEAFF
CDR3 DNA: TGTGCCAGCACCTATCGTAGTACAGGGGCAAACACTGAAGCTTTCTTT

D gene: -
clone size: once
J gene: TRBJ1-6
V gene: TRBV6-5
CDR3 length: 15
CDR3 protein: CASSYVQGHNSPLHF
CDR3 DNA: TGTGCCAGCAGTTATGTGCAGGGCCATAATTCACCCCTCCACTTT

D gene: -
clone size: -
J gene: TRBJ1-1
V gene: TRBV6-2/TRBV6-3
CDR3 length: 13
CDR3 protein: CASSYGDSTEAFF
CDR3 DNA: TGTGCCAGCAGTTACGGAGACAGCACTGAAGCTTTCTTT

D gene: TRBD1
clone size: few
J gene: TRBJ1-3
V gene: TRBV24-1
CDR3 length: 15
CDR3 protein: CATSVNRGPGNTIYF
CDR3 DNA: TGTGCCACCAGTGTCAACAGGGGGCCTGGAAACACCATATATTTT

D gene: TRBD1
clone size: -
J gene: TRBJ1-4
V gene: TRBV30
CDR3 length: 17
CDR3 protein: CAWSVRSPGQGGEKLFF
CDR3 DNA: TGTGCCTGGAGTGTACGGTCCCCGGGACAGGGAGGCGAAAAACTGTTTTTT

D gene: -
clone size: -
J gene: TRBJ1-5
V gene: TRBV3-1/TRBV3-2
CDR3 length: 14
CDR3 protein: CASSQGGSNQPQHF
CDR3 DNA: TGTGCCAGCAGCCAAGGGGGCTCAAATCAGCCCCAGCATTTT

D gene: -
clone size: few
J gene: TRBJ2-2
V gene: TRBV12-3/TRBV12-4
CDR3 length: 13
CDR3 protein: CASSHSTTGELFF
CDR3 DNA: TGTGCCAGCAGTCACAGCACTACCGGGGAGCTGTTTTTT

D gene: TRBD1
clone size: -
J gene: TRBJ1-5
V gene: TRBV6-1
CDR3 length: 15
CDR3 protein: CASSPPAGGNQPQHF
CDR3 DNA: TGTGCCAGCAGTCCCCCGGCAGGGGGAAATCAGCCCCAGCATTTT

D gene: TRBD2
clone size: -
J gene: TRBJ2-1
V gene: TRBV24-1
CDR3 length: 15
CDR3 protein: CATSDRGLAYNEQFF
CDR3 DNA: TGTGCCACCAGTGATCGGGGACTAGCTTACAATGAGCAGTTCTTC

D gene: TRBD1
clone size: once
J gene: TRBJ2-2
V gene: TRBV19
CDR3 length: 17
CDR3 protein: CASSTDRVNYDTGELFF
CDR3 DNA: TGTGCCAGTAGTACAGACAGGGTTAACTACGACACCGGGGAGCTGTTTTTT

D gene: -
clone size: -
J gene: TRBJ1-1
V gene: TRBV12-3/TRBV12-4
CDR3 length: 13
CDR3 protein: CASSPPSRTEAFF
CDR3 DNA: TGTGCCAGCAGTCCTCCTTCTAGGACTGAAGCTTTCTTT

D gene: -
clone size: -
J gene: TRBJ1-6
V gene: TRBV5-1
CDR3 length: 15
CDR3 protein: CASSFAGSYNSPLHF
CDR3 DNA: TGCGCCAGCAGCTTCGCCGGCTCCTATAATTCACCCCTCCACTTT

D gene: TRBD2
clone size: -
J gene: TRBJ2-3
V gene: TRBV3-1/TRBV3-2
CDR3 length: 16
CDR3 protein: CASSQGLAGVTDTQYF
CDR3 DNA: TGTGCCAGCAGCCAAGGACTAGCGGGGGTAACAGATACGCAGTATTTT

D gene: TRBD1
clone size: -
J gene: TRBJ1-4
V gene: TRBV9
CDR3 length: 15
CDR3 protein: CASSPLGTGVEKLFF
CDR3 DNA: TGTGCCAGCAGCCCTCTGGGGACAGGGGTTGAAAAACTGTTTTTT

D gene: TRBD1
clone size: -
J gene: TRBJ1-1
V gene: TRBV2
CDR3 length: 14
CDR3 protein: CASRTGTGSTEAFF
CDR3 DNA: TGTGCCAGCAGAACAGGGACAGGGTCTACTGAAGCTTTCTTT

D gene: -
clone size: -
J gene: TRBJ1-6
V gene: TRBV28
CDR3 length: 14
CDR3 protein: CASSLSGAGSPLHF
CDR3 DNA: TGTGCCAGCAGTTTATCAGGGGCGGGTTCACCCCTCCACTTT

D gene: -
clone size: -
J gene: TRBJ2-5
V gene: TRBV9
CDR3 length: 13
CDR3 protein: CASSRGLWETQYF
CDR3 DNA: TGTGCCAGCAGCCGCGGACTTTGGGAGACCCAGTACTTC

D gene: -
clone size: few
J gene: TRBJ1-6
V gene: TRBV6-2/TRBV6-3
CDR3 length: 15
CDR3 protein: CASSYSATDYGPLHF
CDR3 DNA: TGTGCCAGCAGTTACTCGGCGACGGACTACGGACCCCTCCACTTT

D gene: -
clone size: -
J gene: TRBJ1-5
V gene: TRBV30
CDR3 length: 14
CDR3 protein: CAWSDGGEVQPQHF
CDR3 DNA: TGTGCCTGGAGTGATGGGGGGGAGGTTCAGCCCCAGCATTTT

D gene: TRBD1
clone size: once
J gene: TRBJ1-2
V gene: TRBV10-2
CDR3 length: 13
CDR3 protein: CASRGQGNYGYTF
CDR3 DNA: TGCGCCAGCAGGGGACAGGGGAACTATGGCTACACCTTC

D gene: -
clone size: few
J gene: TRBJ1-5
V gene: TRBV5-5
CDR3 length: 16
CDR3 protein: CASSRRVGRGDQPQHF
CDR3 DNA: TGTGCCAGCAGCCGTCGCGTTGGCAGGGGAGATCAGCCCCAGCATTTT

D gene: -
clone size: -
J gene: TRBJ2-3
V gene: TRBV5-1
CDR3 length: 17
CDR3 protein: CASSQRLTGELTDTQYF
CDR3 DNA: TGCGCCAGCAGCCAACGTCTTACGGGAGAACTCACAGATACGCAGTATTTT

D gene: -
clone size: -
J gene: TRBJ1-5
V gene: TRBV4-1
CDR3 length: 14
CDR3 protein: CASSHPQGNQPQHF
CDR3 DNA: TGCGCCAGCAGCCATCCCCAGGGTAATCAGCCCCAGCATTTT

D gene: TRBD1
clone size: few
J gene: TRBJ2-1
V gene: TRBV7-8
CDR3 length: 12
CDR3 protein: CASSLETGGQFF
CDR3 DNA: TGTGCCAGCAGCTTAGAAACAGGGGGGCAGTTCTTC

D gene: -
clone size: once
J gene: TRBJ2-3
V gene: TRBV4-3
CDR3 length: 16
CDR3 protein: CASSQEGQGHWVTQYF
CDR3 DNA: TGCGCCAGCAGCCAAGAAGGGCAGGGCCATTGGGTTACGCAGTATTTT

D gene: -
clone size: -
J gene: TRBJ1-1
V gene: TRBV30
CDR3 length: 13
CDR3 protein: CAWGQQDNTEAFF
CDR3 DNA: TGTGCCTGGGGTCAACAGGACAACACTGAAGCTTTCTTT

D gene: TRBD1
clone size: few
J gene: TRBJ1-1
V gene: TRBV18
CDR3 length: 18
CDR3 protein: CASSTAGGIGISGTEAFF
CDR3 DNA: TGTGCCAGCTCAACGGCAGGGGGAATTGGCATAAGCGGCACTGAAGCTTTCTTT

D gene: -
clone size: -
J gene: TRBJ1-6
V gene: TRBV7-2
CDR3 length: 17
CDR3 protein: CASSPHAEGQTNSPLHF
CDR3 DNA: TGTGCCAGCAGCCCGCACGCCGAAGGACAGACGAATTCACCCCTCCACTTT

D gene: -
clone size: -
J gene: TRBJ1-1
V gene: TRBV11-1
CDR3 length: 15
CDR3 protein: CASSSRVTGGTEAFF
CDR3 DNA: TGTGCCAGCAGCTCTCGGGTCACGGGTGGCACTGAAGCTTTCTTT

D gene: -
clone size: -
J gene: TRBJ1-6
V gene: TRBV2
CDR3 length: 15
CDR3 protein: CASRLGQSNNSPLHF
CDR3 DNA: TGTGCCAGCAGGCTAGGACAGTCTAATAATTCACCCCTCCACTTT

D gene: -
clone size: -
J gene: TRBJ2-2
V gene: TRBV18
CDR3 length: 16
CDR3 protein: CASSPRERLLTGELFF
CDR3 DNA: TGTGCCAGCTCACCACGTGAAAGACTTCTCACCGGGGAGCTGTTTTTT

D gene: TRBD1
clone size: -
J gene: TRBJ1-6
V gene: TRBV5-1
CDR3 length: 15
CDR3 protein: CASSLAGQGYSPLHF
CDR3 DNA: TGCGCCAGCAGCTTGGCGGGACAGGGTTATTCACCCCTCCACTTT

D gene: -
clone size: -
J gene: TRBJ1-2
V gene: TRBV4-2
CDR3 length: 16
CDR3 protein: CASSQGRSGGADGYTF
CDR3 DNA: TGTGCCAGCAGCCAGGGTAGGTCGGGGGGCGCGGATGGCTACACCTTC

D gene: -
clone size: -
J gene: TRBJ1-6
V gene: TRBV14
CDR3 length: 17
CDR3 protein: CASSQDSGGLYNSPLHF
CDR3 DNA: TGTGCCAGCAGCCAAGATTCTGGTGGGCTCTATAATTCACCCCTCCACTTT

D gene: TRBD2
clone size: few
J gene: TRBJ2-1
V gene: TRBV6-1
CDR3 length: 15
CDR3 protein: CASSDQRGPYNEQFF
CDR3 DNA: TGTGCCAGCAGTGACCAGCGGGGGCCTTACAATGAGCAGTTCTTC

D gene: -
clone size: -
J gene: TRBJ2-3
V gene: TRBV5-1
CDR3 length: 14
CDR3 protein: CASSLRTGGDTQYF
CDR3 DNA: TGCGCCAGCAGCTTGAGGACCGGGGGAGATACGCAGTATTTT

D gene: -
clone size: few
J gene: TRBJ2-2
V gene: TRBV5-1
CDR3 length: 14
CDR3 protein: CASSFMRGAGELFF
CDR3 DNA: TGCGCCAGCAGCTTTATGCGCGGGGCAGGGGAGCTGTTTTTT

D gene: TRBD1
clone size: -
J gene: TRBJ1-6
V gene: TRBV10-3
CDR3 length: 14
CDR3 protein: CAISERQGVLPLHF
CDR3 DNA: TGTGCCATCAGTGAAAGGCAGGGGGTGTTGCCCCTCCACTTT

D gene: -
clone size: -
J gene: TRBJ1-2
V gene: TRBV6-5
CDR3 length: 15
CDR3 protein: CASSYDSPWRSGYTF
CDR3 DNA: TGTGCCAGCAGTTACGATAGCCCCTGGAGGTCTGGCTACACCTTC

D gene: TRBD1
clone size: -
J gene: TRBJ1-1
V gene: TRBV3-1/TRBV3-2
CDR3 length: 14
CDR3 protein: CASSLTGTGTEAFF
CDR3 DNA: TGTGCCAGCAGCCTCACCGGGACAGGGACTGAAGCTTTCTTT